This T cell receptor (beta chain) came from a study of technical replicates of blood from several donors. The CDR3 has 15 amino acids. V trimming: 5 bases; J trimming: 2 bases; junction bases outside the gene matches: 7. In germline, CDR1 is SEHNR, CDR2 FQNEAQ (reference sequence). Method: immunoSEQ multiplex PCR; TCRdb's copy keeps in-frame clones and lacks some. The data show tens of thousands of clones, around 90% seen once. The receptor was isolated from a human donor in good health. This chain joins TRBV7-9 and TRBJ2-3; 7 bases line up with TRBD2. The sequencing input was T cells isolated from PBMCs. CDR3 DNA sequence: TGTGCCAGCAGCGACATGAGCGGGACCACAGATACGCAGTATTTT. This translates into CASSDMSGTTDTQYF.